The clone carrying this T cell receptor (beta chain) was found many times. The antigen is unknown. Patients aged 18 to 65 had newly diagnosed hyperthyroidism lasting under 2 months. This sample is drawn from a study of T cells in Graves' hyperthyroidism and ophthalmopathy. Overall study: Peripheral blood was secured at the point of initial diagnosis, before any treatment.

Authors of the study amplified TCR beta CDR3 regions from RNA transcripts. A first-round RT-PCR of the TCR CDR3 used the HTBI primer set. TCRdb processed the multiplex PCR reads anew with MiXCR; each CDR3 protein has one entry. In the table there are around 200,000 distinct CDR3 sequences, approximately 17% of which are singletons. The study, taken as a whole, reports: From stable hyperthyroidism, ophthalmopathy was separated by a 13 V-J model.

The length of the CDR3 is 13 residues. The V and J ends lost 2 bases and 6 bases respectively, with 11 bases between them. Sequenced input: blood. The chain has TRBV12-3 or TRBV12-4 and TRBJ2-7; no clear D gene. The TCR sequence derives from a woman between 45 and 60 years old with Graves' hyperthyroidism. The CDR3 bases are TGTGCCAGCAGTTTATGGTCGACGGCCGAGCAGTACTTC. Translated, it gives CASSLWSTAEQYF.